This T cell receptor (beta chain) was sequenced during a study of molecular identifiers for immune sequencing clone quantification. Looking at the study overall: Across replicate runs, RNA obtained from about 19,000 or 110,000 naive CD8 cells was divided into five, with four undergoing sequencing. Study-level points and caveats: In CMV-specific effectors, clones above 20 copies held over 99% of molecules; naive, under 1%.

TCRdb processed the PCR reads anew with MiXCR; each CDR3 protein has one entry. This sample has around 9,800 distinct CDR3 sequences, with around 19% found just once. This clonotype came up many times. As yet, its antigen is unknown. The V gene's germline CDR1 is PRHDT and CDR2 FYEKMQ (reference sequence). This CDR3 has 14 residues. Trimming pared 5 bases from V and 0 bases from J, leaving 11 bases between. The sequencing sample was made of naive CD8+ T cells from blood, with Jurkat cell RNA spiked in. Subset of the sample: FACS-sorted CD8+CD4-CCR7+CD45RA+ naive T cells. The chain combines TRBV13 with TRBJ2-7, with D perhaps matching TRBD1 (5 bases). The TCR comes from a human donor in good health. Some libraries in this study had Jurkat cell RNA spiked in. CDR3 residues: CASSPVDNSYEQYF. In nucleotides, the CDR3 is TGTGCCAGCAGCCCCGTGGACAACTCCTACGAGCAGTACTTC.